Listed below are T cell receptor beta chains from one sample, sequenced in a study of neoadjuvant anti-PD-1 for oral cavity cancer. Using immunoSEQ multiplex PCR, the repertoire was profiled, and TCRdb retains in-frame clones only, with some absent. Here the sample spans under 20,000 clones, more than 70% being singletons. Sample: PBMCs, taken before nivolumab (anti-PD-1) treatment. All receptors derive from a person between 40 and 80 years old with oral cavity squamous cell carcinoma. Each CDR3 is given with its conserved first and last residue.

v_call	j_call	cdr3_aa
TRBV9	TRBJ2-1	CASSGSVRGSGDEQFF
TRBV5-4	TRBJ2-1	CASSSLLQAYKRGKGEQFF
TRBV11-2	TRBJ2-5	CASSSIPLTETQYF
TRBV9	TRBJ1-6	CASSDRGSYNSPLHF
TRBV6-1	TRBJ1-5	CASSGWAQHQPQHF
TRBV28	TRBJ2-1	CASRSLAPNEQFF
TRBV5-1	TRBJ1-2	CASSASGGGYYGYTF
TRBV11-2	TRBJ2-7	CASSIKIILEYEQYF
TRBV28	TRBJ1-2	CASRSPGAREGYTF
TRBV30	TRBJ2-1	CAWTFWTSGAGGGEQFF
TRBV10-3	TRBJ1-1	CAISESGTGNTEAFF
TRBV5-1	TRBJ1-1	CASSPTGDEAFF
TRBV15	TRBJ1-2	CATSRALTGIEDYGYTF
TRBV7-8	TRBJ1-4	CASSLGGREKLFF
TRBV7-3	TRBJ2-7	CARLEQYF
TRBV7-3	TRBJ2-3	CASSLRPRFTDTQYF
TRBV2	TRBJ2-3	CASPGTSGSTDTQYF
TRBV6-5	TRBJ1-2	CASSRTGTGYGYTF
TRBV5-1	TRBJ2-3	CASSLLGQETDTQYF
TRBV28	TRBJ1-2	CASNPQGAGGYTF
TRBV29-1	TRBJ2-1	CSVEALNEQFF
TRBV11-2	TRBJ2-2	CASRTWGQGHNTGELFF
TRBV27	TRBJ2-2	CASSSTRTANTGELFF
TRBV6-1	TRBJ2-5	CASMDRILETQYF
TRBV11-1	TRBJ2-1	CASSSDRGAYNEQFF
TRBV1	TRBJ2-3	CTSSQERTSGTDTQYF
TRBV19	TRBJ1-2	CASSILSRHNYGYTF
TRBV7-2	TRBJ2-1	CASSVRTSGYNEQFF
TRBV6-1	TRBJ2-7	CASSEAPAGSYEQYF
TRBV4-2	TRBJ1-6	CASSQVISTGASYNSPLHF
TRBV5-1	TRBJ2-5	CASHEGGGETQYF
TRBV18	TRBJ2-7	CASSPGLAVPSYEQYF
TRBV5-1	TRBJ1-2	CASSLARYGYTF
TRBV5-1	TRBJ1-4	CASSRGRRPATNEKLFF
TRBV14	TRBJ2-3	CASSHQHTDTQYF
TRBV4-1	TRBJ1-2	CASSQRGVGDGYTF
TRBV5-5	TRBJ1-2	CASSLGGNYGYTF
TRBV2	TRBJ1-3	CASSEVGLLPNSGNTIYF
TRBV27	TRBJ1-4	CASSLRPNEKLFF
TRBV7-2	TRBJ1-2	CASSAGQVNYGYTF
TRBV15	TRBJ1-1	CATSRGLLGTEAFF
TRBV7-3	TRBJ2-3	CASSQAGRAGDTQYF
TRBV5-1	TRBJ2-7	CASSLEGIGGVYEQYF
TRBV5-4	TRBJ1-1	CASRPDRANTEAFF
TRBV5-1	TRBJ2-5	CASGQGGETQYF
TRBV30	TRBJ2-3	CAWSVPTSGSTDTQYF
TRBV5-1	TRBJ2-7	CASSAEYEQYF
TRBV5-1	TRBJ1-2	CASSLLFGGGGNTF
TRBV7-9	TRBJ2-7	CASSLDANPYEQYF
TRBV6-5	TRBJ1-2	CASSRDGRAYGYTF
TRBV6-1	TRBJ2-3	CATIGRGRADTQYF
TRBV28	TRBJ1-5	CASSSTGGWGNQPQHF
TRBV7-9	TRBJ2-7	CASSLGTASIWEQYF
TRBV4-1	TRBJ1-5	CASSQGGGLNQPQHF